Each of the 28 T cell receptor beta chains below was sequenced from the same sample in a study of response to subunit inactivated influenza vaccine. TCRdb processed the RT-PCR reads anew with MiXCR; each CDR3 protein has one entry. The sample consists of around 570,000 distinct CDR3 sequences, approximately 7.7% of them appearing once. The sequencing here drew on PBMCs from blood, taken roughly 24 months after vaccination. These receptors were collected from a man aged 50-75 years who received an inactivated influenza vaccine.

There are a few counts of this clonotype. The V gene is TRBV11-3, the J gene TRBJ2-3; D might be TRBD1 (6 bases). The V end lost 5 bases, the J end lost 1 base, and 16 bases lay between the germline ends. The CDR3 extends over 16 amino acids. Germline loops: CDR1 SGHNT, CDR2 YENEEA. The CDR3 spells CASSLRGFIRTDTQYF. The CDR3 bases are TGTGCCAGCAGCCTTAGGGGGTTCATCCGCACAGATACGCAGTATTTT.

V usage is TRBV29-1 and J usage is TRBJ2-1, with 8 bases that match TRBD2. Germline-derived CDR1 and CDR2 are SQVTM and ANQGSEA. The ends lost 1 base at V and 3 bases at J; junction bases unmatched: 8. CDR3 length: 16 residues. CDR3 coding DNA: TGCAGCGTTGAAGGACGGGGGACTAGATTCTACAATGAGCAGTTCTTC. Protein sequence: CSVEGRGTRFYNEQFF.

This clonotype was counted a few times. The chain recombines TRBV5-6 with TRBJ2-1; perhaps D is TRBD1 or TRBD2 (6 bases each). The ends were cut back, 1 base at V and 3 bases at J, with 11 bases in the middle. The germline V gene encodes CDR1 SGHDT and CDR2 YYEEEE. This CDR3 has 15 residues. In DNA form, the CDR3 reads TGTGCCAGCAGCTTGCGGGGGCACGGCTACAATGAGCAGTTCTTC. Its translation is CASSLRGHGYNEQFF.

This clonotype was observed a handful of times. This rearrangement joins TRBV6-5 to TRBJ2-5; no clear D gene. Per the germline V gene, CDR1 is MNHEY and CDR2 is SVGAGI. This CDR3 comprises 11 residues. V lost 5 bases and J lost 10, with 11 bases in between. Here the CDR3 reads CASSKDRLQYF. CDR3 sequence (DNA): TGTGCCAGCAGTAAAGACCGACTCCAGTACTTC.

V gene TRBV20-1 combines with J gene TRBJ2-7; possible D gene TRBD2, 5 bases. V was shortened by 4 bases and J by 4 bases, with 20 bases between the two germline ends. From germline, CDR1 is DFQATT and CDR2 SNEGSKA (reference sequence). The CDR3 loop spans 15 amino acids. CDR3 DNA sequence: TGCAGTGCTAACCCCCTAGCAGATTTCTTATACGAGCAGTACTTC. It specifies CSANPLADFLYEQYF.

Only a few counts were recorded for this clonotype. The chain has TRBV6-2 or TRBV6-3 and TRBJ2-3; D is unclear. The CDR3 is made up of 14 amino acids. Per germline, CDR1 MNHEY and CDR2 SVGEGT. V lost 2 bases and J 3 bases, leaving 9 bases between the germline ends. Written as DNA, the CDR3 is TGTGCCAGCAGTTACGTCCCTAGGACAGATACGCAGTATTTT. The encoded protein is CASSYVPRTDTQYF.

This clonotype was seen a handful of times. The rearrangement links TRBV12-3 or TRBV12-4 to TRBJ2-2; tentative D call: TRBD1 (5 bases). The V and J ends lost 1 base and 4 bases respectively, with 10 bases between them. The CDR3 totals 15 residues. The CDR3 coding sequence is TGTGCCAGCAGTTTAGGGGGCGTGAGCACCGGGGAGCTGTTTTTT. Translating gives CASSLGGVSTGELFF.

This clonotype showed up just a few times. This chain links TRBV25-1 with TRBJ2-3, with D maybe TRBD2 (6 bases). CDR3 length: 14 amino acids. Germline CDR1 reads MGHDK; CDR2 reads SYGVNS. V lost 3 bases and J lost 4, with 11 bases in between. In DNA form, the CDR3 reads TGTGCCAGCAGTGAGGGTAGCGGTGCAGATACGCAGTATTTT. Amino acids: CASSEGSGADTQYF.

V is TRBV29-1 and J is TRBJ2-7, with 8 bases that match TRBD2. V shed 3 bases and J 0 bases; nucleotides not matched to a gene: 10. The germline gives CDR1 SQVTM, CDR2 ANQGSEA. This CDR3 contains 16 residues. Written as DNA, the CDR3 is TGCAGCGTTGATTCACCGGGACTAGGAGGCTCCTACGAGCAGTACTTC. Encoded protein: CSVDSPGLGGSYEQYF.

This clonotype appeared a few times. The chain links TRBV6-5 to TRBJ2-3; possible D gene TRBD1, 5 bases. Trimming stripped 0 bases from V and 0 bases from J, with 10 bases between. CDR1 is MNHEY, CDR2 SVGAGI, per germline. The CDR3 spans 16 residues. DNA for the CDR3: TGTGCCAGCAGTTACTCTCTTGACAGTAGCACAGATACGCAGTATTTT. Translated: CASSYSLDSSTDTQYF.

This clonotype was counted at least ten times. The J gene is TRBJ2-5, the V gene TRBV30; D gene ambiguous. V shed 2 bases and J shed 5 bases, with 6 bases lying between them. Germline CDR1 is GTSNPN and CDR2 is SVGIG (reference sequence). The CDR3 is 11 amino acids. The CDR3: CAWSYGETQYF. The CDR3 bases are TGTGCCTGGAGTTATGGGGAGACCCAGTACTTC.

V usage is TRBV3-1 and J usage is TRBJ1-3, with 10 bases lining up with TRBD1. V gave up 5 bases and J gave up 8 bases; unmatched junction bases: 6. The CDR3 spans 14 residues. The germline gives CDR1 LGHDT, CDR2 YNNKEL (reference sequence). The CDR3 bases are TGTGCCAGCAGCTGGACAGGGGGAAAGGACACCATATATTTT. It is translated as CASSWTGGKDTIYF.

The chain is built from TRBV6-1 and TRBJ1-4, with a tentative D call TRBD1 (5 bases). The CDR3 runs to 14 residues. The germline gives CDR1 MNHNS, CDR2 SASEGT. Trimming stripped 8 bases from V and 3 bases from J, with 13 bases between. CDR3 region: CASVTGDPNEKLFF. Here the CDR3 DNA reads TGTGCCAGCGTAACAGGAGACCCTAATGAAAAACTGTTTTTT.

This clonotype occurred many times. This sequence joins TRBV14 and TRBJ2-1, with 7 bases that match TRBD2. This CDR3 comprises 16 residues. Looked up from germline, CDR1 is SGHDN and CDR2 is FVKESK. The trim removed 7 bases at V and 5 bases at J, leaving 14 bases unmatched. CDR3 sequence: CASTPLGGLTNNEQFF. The CDR3 DNA is TGTGCCAGCACACCCCTTGGGGGACTAACAAACAATGAGCAGTTCTTC.

This clonotype was detected ten times or more. This chain links TRBV29-1 with TRBJ2-1, with D possibly matching TRBD1 (5 bases). V was clipped by 4 bases and J by 5 bases, with 18 bases between them. The CDR3 extends over 15 amino acids. The germline V gene encodes CDR1 SQVTM and CDR2 ANQGSEA. DNA for the CDR3: TGCAGCGTTGTATATAGGGGCAATTTCCACAATGAGCAGTTCTTC. This gives the protein CSVVYRGNFHNEQFF.

This chain links TRBV4-1 with TRBJ2-7; possible D gene TRBD2, 5 bases. This CDR3 region has 14 residues. The V and J ends lost 0 bases and 7 bases respectively, with 13 bases between them. Germline CDR1 reads MGHRA; CDR2 reads YSYEKL. The DNA of the CDR3 is TGCGCCAGCAGCCAAGATGTGGGAACGGGGGAGCAGTACTTC. Amino acid sequence: CASSQDVGTGEQYF.

J is TRBJ2-1 and V is TRBV3-1; TRBD2 agrees at 7 bases. The CDR3 runs 15 residues. After removal of 3 bases from V and 12 bases from J, the junction contained 14 bases not matched to a gene. The V gene's germline CDR1 is LGHDT and CDR2 YNNKEL (reference sequence). CDR3 nucleotides: TGTGCCAGCAGCCAGACTCGGGAGGTAGGGCGGGGGCAGTTCTTC. Its protein is CASSQTREVGRGQFF.

The sample holds many counts of this clonotype. This chain links TRBV20-1 with TRBJ1-5; maybe TRBD1 (5 bases). V was clipped by 3 bases and J by 9 bases, with 12 bases between them. Germline values: CDR1 DFQATT, CDR2 SNEGSKA (reference sequence). This CDR3 is built from 12 residues. The CDR3: CSASPRQGPQHF. DNA of the CDR3: TGCAGTGCTAGCCCCAGGCAGGGGCCCCAGCATTTT.

V gene TRBV3-1 combines with J gene TRBJ2-1, with a weak D call TRBD2 (6 bases). The CDR3 runs to 15 residues. The V and J ends lost 4 bases and 4 bases respectively, with 14 bases between them. From germline, CDR1 is LGHDT and CDR2 YNNKEL (reference sequence). CDR3 region: CASSPTGTLYNEQFF. CDR3 sequence (DNA): TGTGCCAGCAGCCCTACCGGGACTCTTTACAATGAGCAGTTCTTC.

This clonotype has at least ten counts. V usage is TRBV15 and J usage is TRBJ1-2, with no clear D. V dropped 3 bases and J dropped 0 bases, with 8 bases sitting between them. Germline loops: CDR1 LNHNV, CDR2 YYDKDF (reference sequence). CDR3 length: 14 amino acids. The CDR3 region is CATSRGFSNYGYTF. Written as DNA, the CDR3 is TGTGCCACCAGCAGGGGTTTCTCTAACTATGGCTACACCTTC.

This clonotype occurred many times. This rearrangement joins TRBV4-2 to TRBJ2-2; 8 bases are shared with TRBD2. CDR1 is LGHNA and CDR2 is YNFKEQ in the germline V gene. Trimming removed 0 bases from V and 6 bases from J; junction bases left unmatched: 6. The CDR3 extends over 16 amino acids. The CDR3 spells CASSQEVTSEPGELFF. The DNA of the CDR3 is TGTGCCAGCAGCCAAGAAGTGACTAGCGAACCCGGGGAGCTGTTTTTT.

This clonotype showed up many times. The gene calls are TRBV5-5 and TRBJ2-7; TRBD1 or TRBD2 may be the D gene (5 bases each). The CDR3 is 14 residues long. Germline V gives CDR1 SGHKS, CDR2 YYEKEE (reference sequence). V lost 0 bases, J lost 4 bases, and 11 bases lay in between. The CDR3 region has the DNA TGTGCCAGCAGCTTGGTGGTGGGACCTTACGAGCAGTACTTC. This gives the protein CASSLVVGPYEQYF.

CDR3 nucleotide sequence: TGTGCCAGCAGCCCAACCAGGACGTACTCCTACGAGCAGTACTTC. This codes for CASSPTRTYSYEQYF. The V gene is TRBV11-2, the J gene TRBJ2-7; D call uncertain. The CDR3 spans 15 residues. Trimming pared 5 bases from V and 0 bases from J, leaving 14 bases between. Germline values: CDR1 SGHAT, CDR2 FQNNGV.

The sample holds many counts of this clonotype. The chain has TRBV27 and TRBJ1-2, with D possibly matching TRBD1 (5 bases). The CDR3 extends over 15 amino acids. CDR1 is MNHEY, CDR2 SMNVEV, per germline (reference sequence). Trimming cost V 3 bases and J 0 bases, with 11 bases left between them. CDR3 sequence (DNA): TGTGCCAGCAGTTTGTGGCAGGGATCTAACTATGGCTACACCTTC. It codes for CASSLWQGSNYGYTF.

For this clonotype: The junction differs from germline at one of its ends, possibly a read error. The CDR3 DNA is TGTGCCAGCTCACACCGGCCGGGGGCGGGGAGCACTGATGCTTTCTTT. Protein product: CASSHRPGAGSTDAFF. The chain couples TRBV18 to TRBJ1-1, with a tentative D call TRBD1 (6 bases). The germline V gene encodes CDR1 KGHSH and CDR2 LQKENI. The CDR3 contains 16 residues.

This clonotype was observed a few times. The chain joins TRBV6-2 or TRBV6-3 to TRBJ2-7; D is undetermined. With 5 bases removed from V and 2 bases from J, the gap between germline ends came to 7 bases. This CDR3 has 12 residues. Germline V lookup: CDR1 MNHEY, CDR2 SVGEGT. The CDR3 DNA follows: TGTGCCAGCAGTCCCTGGGCCTACGAGCAGTACTTC. It encodes CASSPWAYEQYF.

J is TRBJ1-4 and V is TRBV12-3 or TRBV12-4; D is unclear. Between the trimmed V and J ends, which lost 3 bases and 8 bases, there was a span of 19 bases. CDR3 length: 16 residues. The CDR3 protein is CASSLRAGSALEKLFF. The CDR3 region has the DNA TGTGCCAGCAGTTTGAGGGCCGGGTCCGCTTTGGAAAAACTGTTTTTT.

The chain uses TRBV20-1 and TRBJ2-1; a possible D gene is TRBD2 (7 bases). V lost 2 bases, J lost 4 bases, and 18 bases lay in between. The CDR3 sequence is 16 residues long. CDR1 is DFQATT, CDR2 SNEGSKA, per germline (reference sequence). The CDR3 protein is CSARPVGGPWYNEQFF. The CDR3 DNA follows: TGCAGTGCTAGACCCGTCGGGGGGCCCTGGTACAATGAGCAGTTCTTC.